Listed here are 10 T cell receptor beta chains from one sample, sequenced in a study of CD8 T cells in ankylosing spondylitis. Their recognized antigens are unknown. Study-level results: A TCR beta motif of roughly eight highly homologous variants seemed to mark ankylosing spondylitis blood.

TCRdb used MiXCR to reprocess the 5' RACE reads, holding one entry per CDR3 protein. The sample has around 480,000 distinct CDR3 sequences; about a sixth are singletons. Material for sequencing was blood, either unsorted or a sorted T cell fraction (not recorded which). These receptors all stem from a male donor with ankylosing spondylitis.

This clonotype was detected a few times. CDR3 DNA sequence: TGTGCCAGCAGCCAGACAGGGGCAACAGATACGCAGTATTTT. This encodes CASSQTGATDTQYF. V gene TRBV27 combines with J gene TRBJ2-3, with TRBD1 matching 8 bases. J lost 3 bases, V lost 6 bases, and 5 bases had no gene match. The CDR3 loop spans 14 amino acids. Per germline, CDR1 MNHEY and CDR2 SMNVEV (reference sequence).

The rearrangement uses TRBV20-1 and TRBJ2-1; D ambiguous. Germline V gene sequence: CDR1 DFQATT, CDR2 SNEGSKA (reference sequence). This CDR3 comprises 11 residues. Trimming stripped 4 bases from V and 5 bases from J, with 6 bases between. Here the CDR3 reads CSATKHNEQFF. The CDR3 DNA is TGCAGTGCTACTAAGCACAATGAGCAGTTCTTC.

CDR3 amino acids: CASSPRQGALTEAFF. The CDR3 DNA reads as TGTGCCAGCTCACCCCGACAGGGGGCCTTAACTGAAGCTTTCTTT. The rearrangement uses TRBV18 and TRBJ1-1, with TRBD1 matching over 10 bases. Germline V gene data show CDR1 as KGHSH and CDR2 as LQKENI. This CDR3 has 15 amino acids. V lost 3 bases and J lost 5; bases outside the gene matches: 6.

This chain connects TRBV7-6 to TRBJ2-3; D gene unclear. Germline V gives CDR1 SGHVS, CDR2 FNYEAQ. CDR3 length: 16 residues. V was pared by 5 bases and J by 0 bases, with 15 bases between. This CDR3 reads CASSDLGSASTDTQYF. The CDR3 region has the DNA TGTGCCAGCAGCGATTTGGGCTCAGCTAGCACAGATACGCAGTATTTT.

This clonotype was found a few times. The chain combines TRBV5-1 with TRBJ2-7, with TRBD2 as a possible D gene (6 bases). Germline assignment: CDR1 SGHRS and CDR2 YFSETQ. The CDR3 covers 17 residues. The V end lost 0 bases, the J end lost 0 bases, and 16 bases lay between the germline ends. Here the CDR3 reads CASSLGGERRSSYEQYF. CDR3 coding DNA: TGCGCCAGCAGCTTGGGGGGGGAGCGTCGGAGCTCCTACGAGCAGTACTTC.

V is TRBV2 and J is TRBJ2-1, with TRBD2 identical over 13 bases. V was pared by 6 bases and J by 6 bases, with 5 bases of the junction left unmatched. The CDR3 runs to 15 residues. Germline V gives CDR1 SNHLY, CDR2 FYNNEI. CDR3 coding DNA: TGTGCCAGCAGGGGAACTAGCGGGGGGGTCAATGAGCAGTTCTTC. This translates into CASRGTSGGVNEQFF.

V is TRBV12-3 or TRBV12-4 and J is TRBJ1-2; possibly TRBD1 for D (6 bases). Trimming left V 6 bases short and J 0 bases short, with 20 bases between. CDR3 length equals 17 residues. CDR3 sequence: CASRALEGDSTNYGYTF. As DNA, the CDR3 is TGTGCCAGCAGGGCCTTAGAGGGGGATAGTACTAACTATGGCTACACCTTC.

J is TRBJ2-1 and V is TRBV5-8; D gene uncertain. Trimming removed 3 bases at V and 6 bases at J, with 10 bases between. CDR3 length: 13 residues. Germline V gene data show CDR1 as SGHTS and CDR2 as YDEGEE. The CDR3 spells CASSYQLGNEQFF. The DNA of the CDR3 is TGTGCCAGCAGCTATCAACTGGGCAATGAGCAGTTCTTC.

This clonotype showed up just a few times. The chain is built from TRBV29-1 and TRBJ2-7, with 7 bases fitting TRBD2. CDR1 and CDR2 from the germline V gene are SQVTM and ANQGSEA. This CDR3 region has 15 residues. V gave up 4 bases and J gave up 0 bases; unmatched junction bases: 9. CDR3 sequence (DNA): TGCAGCGTTGTAGGCGGGGGATCAAGCTCCTACGAGCAGTACTTC. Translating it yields CSVVGGGSSSYEQYF.

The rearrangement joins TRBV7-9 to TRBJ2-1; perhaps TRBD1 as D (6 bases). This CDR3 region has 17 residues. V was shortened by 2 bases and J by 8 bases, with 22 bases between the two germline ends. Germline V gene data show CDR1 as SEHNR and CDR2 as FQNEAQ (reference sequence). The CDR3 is CASSLWFGQGLIDEQFF. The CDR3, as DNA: TGTGCCAGCAGCTTATGGTTTGGGCAGGGGTTGATCGATGAGCAGTTCTTC.